The sequence of this T cell receptor (beta chain) was determined in a study of T-cell memory formation after mild COVID-19. Trimming shortened V by 6 bases and J by 2 bases, and 9 bases separated the two germline ends. Germline V gene lookup returns CDR1 DFQATT and CDR2 SNEGSKA (reference sequence). The CDR3 totals 12 residues. TCRdb ran MiXCR on the 5' RACE reads and lists one entry per CDR3 protein. The sample shows about 160,000 distinct CDR3 sequences, roughly 28% of them seen only once. Sequences were obtained from PBMCs or a T cell subset sorted from them (not recorded which). The receptor was isolated from an adult woman who had mild COVID-19 (a few samples of this study predate the infection). Cell type and time point are not known. The J gene is TRBJ2-3, the V gene TRBV20-1; tentatively, D is TRBD2 (6 bases). This CDR3 is CSARDFTDTQYF. The CDR3 DNA reads as TGCAGTGCCCGGGACTTCACAGATACGCAGTATTTT.